Below, 25 T cell receptor beta chains from the same sample are listed, as sequenced in a study of tumor and adjacent non-tumor tissue in lung cancer. The template was RNA from unsorted bulk tissue. Three rounds of nested PCR, following a modified ARM-PCR protocol, produced the TCRbeta library. TCRdb reprocessed the multiplex PCR reads via MiXCR and lists one record per CDR3 protein. The table lists 76,000 or so distinct CDR3 sequences, 65% to 75% of them singletons. The sample comprised lung tumor tissue. These receptors all come from a woman in her sixties or seventies with non-small cell lung cancer.

Worth noting for this clonotype: The junction and the germline gene differ at one end; a read error may be behind it. The V and J genes are TRBV24-1 and TRBJ2-3; perhaps TRBD1 as D (5 bases). The CDR3 runs to 13 residues. Germline CDR1 KGHDR, CDR2 SFDVKD. In DNA, the CDR3 is TGTGCCACCAGTGATCCGACAGCGAATACGCTGTATTTT. The encoded protein is CATSDPTANTLYF.

This clonotype appeared a single time. The CDR3 does not close with the conserved phenylalanine or tryptophan, likely indicating a read error. This chain joins TRBV6-1 and TRBJ2-7; a possible D gene is TRBD2 (6 bases). The CDR3 loop spans 11 amino acids. V dropped 9 bases and J dropped 6 bases, with 12 bases sitting between them. Germline loops: CDR1 MNHNS, CDR2 SASEGT. The CDR3 loop reads CASSGYSEQYL. CDR3 nucleotide sequence: TGTGCCAGTAGCGGATACTCCGAGCAGTACTTA.

The gene calls are TRBV11-1 and TRBJ2-1; TRBD2 aligns across 7 bases. The CDR3 has 13 amino acids. The germline CDR1 and CDR2 sequences are SGHAT and FQDESV (reference sequence). After removal of 7 bases from V and 10 bases from J, the junction contained 10 bases not matched to a gene. The CDR3 DNA sequence: TGTGCCAGCACCAACACCCGGGAGGCCGAGCAGTTCTTC. Translation: CASTNTREAEQFF.

Notes on this clonotype: Since a much larger clone is just one base distant, this may be a read error. The rearrangement uses TRBV28 and TRBJ1-2; no reliable D call. The ends were cut back, 1 base at V and 0 bases at J, with 9 bases in the middle. This CDR3 comprises 15 residues. The germline V gene has CDR1 MDHEN and CDR2 SYDVKM. CDR3 sequence: CASSLLRSTNYGYTF. CDR3 DNA: TGTGCCAGCAGTTTATTAAGGAGTACTAACTATGGCTACACCTTC.

This clonotype was detected only once. A read error may be the cause here, since a much bigger clone is one base away. V gene TRBV20-1 combines with J gene TRBJ2-7, with TRBD1 matching over 7 bases. This CDR3 has 14 residues. Germline CDR1 is DFQATT and CDR2 is SNEGSKA (reference sequence). CDR3 sequence: CSASRDSISYEHYF. The CDR3 coding sequence is TGCAGTGCCAGCCGGGACAGTATAAGCTACGAGCATTACTTC.

This clonotype has just a few counts. The junction departs from germline at one end; a sequencing error may be responsible. This chain links TRBV29-1 with TRBJ2-7, with 10 bases aligning to TRBD2. The V gene's germline CDR1 is SQVTM and CDR2 ANQGSEA. The CDR3 runs 14 residues. For the CDR3, the DNA is TGCAGCATTCGCCTAGCGGGAGTGTCCTACGAGCACTACTTC. It is translated as CSIRLAGVSYEHYF.

In the case of this clonotype: A read error is possible here, since a much larger clone lies one base away. The chain is built from TRBV20-1 and TRBJ2-3; D is unclear. The CDR3 is made up of 15 amino acids. Germline V gene lookup returns CDR1 DFQATT and CDR2 SNEGSKA (reference sequence). Trimming took 0 bases from V and 0 from J, leaving 10 bases between them. In DNA form, the CDR3 reads TGCAGTGCTAGAGATGTATACACTAGCACAGATACGCAGTATTTT. Translated: CSARDVYTSTDTQYF.

On this clonotype itself: Mismatch with germline at one junction end may stem from a read error. The chain employs TRBV6-5 and TRBJ2-3; D gene unclear. Germline lookup yields CDR1 MNHEY and CDR2 SVGAGI. The CDR3 contains 17 residues. The CDR3 DNA reads TGTGCCAACAGTTACTCGCCCCCTGGCCGGGGCACAGATACGCAGTATTTT. Protein sequence: CANSYSPPGRGTDTQYF.

With regard to this clonotype: At one of its ends the junction is not consistent with the germline gene, which may arise from a read error. The genes are TRBV28 and TRBJ2-1; 13 bases map to TRBD2. CDR1 is MDHEN and CDR2 is SYDVKM in the germline V gene. CDR3 length equals 17 residues. The CDR3 is CACSPWTSGSSYNQQFF. The CDR3 DNA is TGTGCCTGCAGTCCCTGGACTAGCGGGAGCTCCTACAATCAGCAGTTCTTC.

In the case of this clonotype: A junction end diverges from the germline sequence, so it may reflect a read error. The chain combines TRBV29-1 with TRBJ2-1; perhaps TRBD2 as D (6 bases). The CDR3 totals 15 residues. Germline loops: CDR1 SQVTM, CDR2 ANQGSEA. The CDR3 here is CSGDRGAAGRDEQFF. The CDR3 DNA reads TGTAGCGGTGATCGAGGTGCGGCGGGAAGAGATGAGCAGTTCTTC.

This clonotype was counted ten times or more. The V call is TRBV5-1, the J call TRBJ2-5; TRBD2 agrees at 14 bases. Looked up from germline, CDR1 is SGHRS and CDR2 is YFSETQ. This CDR3 has 16 residues. The V gene end was trimmed by 2 bases and the J gene end by 5 bases; junction bases not matched to a gene: 5. CDR3 coding DNA: TGCGCCAGCAGCTTTACGGGACTAGCGGGAGCTGAGACCCAGTACTTC. Translating it yields CASSFTGLAGAETQYF.

This clonotype turned up a few times. One end of the junction does not line up with germline, which may come from a read error. The rearrangement joins TRBV12-3 or TRBV12-4 to TRBJ1-5, with D perhaps matching TRBD1 (5 bases). This CDR3 has 16 amino acids. This CDR3 is CANSKTGLSGNQPQHF. CDR3 in DNA: TGTGCCAACAGTAAAACAGGATTGAGTGGAAATCAGCCCCAGCATTTC.

Comments on this clonotype: A much bigger clone sits one base away, suggesting this may be a read error. V and J are TRBV24-1 and TRBJ2-7; either TRBD1 or TRBD2 may supply D (5 bases each). The CDR3 loop spans 14 amino acids. Germline V gene data show CDR1 as KGHDR and CDR2 as SFDVKD. In nucleotides, the CDR3 is TGTCCCACCAGTGATCGGGACGGATCCTACGAGCAGTACTTC. It encodes CPTSDRDGSYEQYF.

A note on this clonotype: Because the CDR3 is missing its conserved closing phenylalanine or tryptophan, this is likely a read error. This chain uses TRBV11-2 with TRBJ2-2; no clear D gene. The CDR3 covers 15 residues. Germline values: CDR1 SGHAT, CDR2 FQNNGV. The CDR3 sequence: CASSIPVTNTGELFL. The CDR3 region has the DNA TGTGCCAGCAGCATACCGGTTACGAACACGGGGGAGCTGTTTCTT.

The J gene is TRBJ1-2, the V gene TRBV11-2; perhaps TRBD1 as D (6 bases). Per germline, CDR1 SGHAT and CDR2 FQNNGV. The CDR3 spans 13 residues. V was pared by 1 base and J by 10 bases, with 13 bases between. CDR3 amino acids: CASSLAGAGYYTF. The CDR3 DNA sequence: TGTGCCAGCAGCTTAGCGGGGGCGGGATACTACACCTTC.

As concerns this clonotype: As the CDR3 is not closed by the conserved phenylalanine or tryptophan, this likely results from a read error. The chain employs TRBV28 and TRBJ2-3, with 9 bases identical to TRBD1. Gene TRBJ1-5 matches the end of the DNA better, so the J call may be wrong. CDR3 length: 14 residues. Germline V gives CDR1 MDHEN, CDR2 SYDVKM. The DNA for the CDR3 is TGTGTCAGCAGTGACAGGGACAGGGCGGATACGCAGCATCTT. Amino acids: CVSSDRDRADTQHL.

Remarks on this clonotype: One end of the junction does not line up with germline, which may come from a read error. V and J are TRBV11-1 and TRBJ2-1; D may be TRBD1 or TRBD2 (5 bases each). Germline V CDR1 and CDR2: SGHAT, FQDESV (reference sequence). The CDR3 covers 14 residues. The CDR3 protein is CASSGDKGPYEQFF. The DNA for the CDR3 is TGTGCAAGCAGCGGAGACAAGGGGCCTTATGAGCAGTTCTTC.

The V call is TRBV29-1, the J call TRBJ1-5; 11 nucleotides line up with TRBD1. CDR1 is SQVTM and CDR2 is ANQGSEA in the germline V gene. This CDR3 region has 13 residues. V lost 4 bases, J lost 10 bases, and 6 bases stayed unmatched. CDR3 nucleotide sequence: TGCAGCGTTGCTTGGGACAGGGGGGACCCCCAGCATTTT. Protein product: CSVAWDRGDPQHF.

Comment on this clonotype: One base away lies a much larger clone, so this may be a sequencing read error. The rearrangement links TRBV20-1 to TRBJ2-7; 13 nucleotides align to TRBD2. V lost 5 bases, J lost 0 bases, and 13 bases stayed unmatched. In germline, CDR1 is DFQATT, CDR2 SNEGSKA (reference sequence). This CDR3 is 18 amino acids long. This CDR3 reads CSAYVVGLAGRSSYEQYF. In DNA form, the CDR3 reads TGCAGTGCTTATGTAGTGGGACTAGCGGGAAGGAGCTCCTACGAGCAGTACTTC.

Comments on this clonotype: Mismatch with germline at one junction end may stem from a read error. DNA for the CDR3: TGTGCCAGCAGACGGGACATATGTGGGGCCAACGTCCTGACTTTT. This sequence encodes CASRRDICGANVLTF. J is TRBJ2-6 and V is TRBV6-5; weak D call: TRBD1 (6 bases). This CDR3 comprises 15 residues. The germline CDR1 and CDR2 sequences are MNHEY and SVGAGI.

The V and J genes are TRBV10-2 and TRBJ2-2, with TRBD2 matching 7 bases. The CDR3 consists of 15 residues. The germline V gene has CDR1 WSHSY and CDR2 SAAADI. The chain's CDR3 is CTNSERTSYTGELFF. Here the CDR3 DNA reads TGCACCAATAGTGAACGGACTAGTTACACCGGGGAGCTGTTTTTT.

This chain connects TRBV4-1 to TRBJ2-1; the D is unclear. The CDR3 is 15 residues long. The V and J ends lost 1 base and 16 bases respectively, with 23 bases between them. The germline gives CDR1 MGHRA, CDR2 YSYEKL. The CDR3 reads CASSQGQSSYNELFF. CDR3 nucleotides: TGCGCCAGCAGCCAAGGTCAGAGCTCCTATAATGAGCTCTTCTTC.

A word on this clonotype: Relative to the germline gene, one junction end is altered; a read error may explain this. The chain couples TRBV6-2 or TRBV6-3 to TRBJ2-3; D is possibly TRBD2 (6 bases). The CDR3 contains 15 residues. Germline CDR1 MNHEY, CDR2 SVGEGT. CDR3 DNA sequence: TGTGCCAGCAGCCACCCTGACGGGAGTACAGGTACGCAGTATTTT. Its protein is CASSHPDGSTGTQYF.

CDR3 in amino acids: CASSLDSNQPQHF. The DNA of the CDR3 is TGTGCCAGCAGCTTAGATAGCAATCAGCCCCAGCATTTT. V usage is TRBV11-2 and J usage is TRBJ1-5, with D unclear. V was clipped by 0 bases and J by 0 bases, with 0 bases between them. The germline gives CDR1 SGHAT, CDR2 FQNNGV. This CDR3 spans 13 amino acids. Full variable domain (rest looked up from reference TRBV11-2 and TRBJ1-5): EAGVAQSPRYKIIEKRQSVAFWCNPISGHATLYWYQQILGQGPKLLIQFQNNGVVDDSQLPKDRFSAERLKGVDSTLKIQPAKLEDSAVYLCASSLDSNQPQHFGDGTRLSIL.

Only one count was recorded for this clonotype. A much larger clone lies one base from this, so it may be a read error. The conserved phenylalanine or tryptophan normally closing the CDR3 is absent here, so this likely arose from a read error. This chain joins TRBV20-1 and TRBJ2-4; TRBD1 aligns across 8 bases. CDR1 is DFQATT, CDR2 SNEGSKA, per germline (reference sequence). The CDR3 consists of 14 residues. V was clipped by 0 bases and J by 6 bases; unmatched bases: 4. The CDR3 reads CSARDGQGRNIQYL. In nucleotides, the CDR3 is TGCAGTGCTAGAGACGGACAGGGCAGAAACATTCAGTACTTA.